The present TCR beta chain was sequenced within a study of STAT5B mutations in CD4+ large granular lymphocyte leukemia. With regard to this clone: No antigen is known for it.

Original analysis: The detection floor for productive clonotype frequency was 2.59 x 10-5. Measured with immunoSEQ multiplex PCR; TCRdb has only the in-frame clones, and not every one. V, J and clone size were drawn from that table, and D and trimming were deduced from the DNA. The sample gives some 28,000 clones, over 60% of which show up once; roughly 3.2% is in the top ten. Study-wide results and limits: Around 25% of private leukemic clonotypes occurred rarely in other patients' non-leukemic repertoires.

Germline V CDR1 and CDR2: LNHDA, SQIVND (reference sequence). This CDR3 has 18 amino acids. V shed 1 base, J shed 6 bases, and the junction held 17 bases outside the gene matches. The rearrangement links TRBV19 to TRBJ2-7, with 8 bases lining up with TRBD1. Sequences were obtained from CD4+ T cells from blood buffy coats. The TCR was taken from a human donor in good health. The CDR3: CASSIAGTGLVSGSEQYF. The CDR3 DNA follows: TGTGCCAGTAGTATAGCCGGGACAGGCTTGGTATCTGGGTCCGAGCAGTACTTC. Complete variable domain (other parts from reference TRBV19 and TRBJ2-7): DGGITQSPKYLFRKEGQNVTLSCEQNLNHDAMYWYRQDPGQGLRLIYYSQIVNDFQKGDIAEGYSVSREKKESFPLTVTSAQKNPTAFYLCASSIAGTGLVSGSEQYFGPGTRLTVT.